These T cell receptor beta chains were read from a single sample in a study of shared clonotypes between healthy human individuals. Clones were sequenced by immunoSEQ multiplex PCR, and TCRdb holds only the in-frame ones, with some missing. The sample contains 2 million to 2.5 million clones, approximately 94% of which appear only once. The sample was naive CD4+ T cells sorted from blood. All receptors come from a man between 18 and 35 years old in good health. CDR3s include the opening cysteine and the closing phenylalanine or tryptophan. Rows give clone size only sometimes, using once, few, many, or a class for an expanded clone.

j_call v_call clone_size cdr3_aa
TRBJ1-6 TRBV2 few CASRGQGDSPLHF
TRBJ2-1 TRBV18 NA CASSPVGDNEQFF
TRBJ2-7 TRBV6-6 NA CASGLAGPSYEQYF
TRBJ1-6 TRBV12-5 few CASGLVGSSYNSPLHF
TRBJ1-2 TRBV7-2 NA CASSLAWGQNYGYTF
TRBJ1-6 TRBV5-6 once CASSLAWGDRYNSPLHF
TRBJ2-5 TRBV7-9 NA CASSLRPSETQYF
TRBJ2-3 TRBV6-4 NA CASSESSLGPTDTQYF
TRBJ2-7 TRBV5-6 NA CASSTGTGGGEQYF
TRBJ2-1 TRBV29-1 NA CSVEQGVPREFF
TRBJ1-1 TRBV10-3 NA CAIKWGENTEAFF
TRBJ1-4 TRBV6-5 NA CASSYAGVNEKLFF
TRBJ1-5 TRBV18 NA CASSPAVGGNQPQHF
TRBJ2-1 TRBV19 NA CASSDTGLAGVNEQFF
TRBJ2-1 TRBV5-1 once CASSLLVGNEQFF
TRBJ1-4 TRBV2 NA CASSEGTGINEKLFF
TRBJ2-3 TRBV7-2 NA CASSLVASGGDTQYF
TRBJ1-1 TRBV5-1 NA CASSLVTNTEAFF
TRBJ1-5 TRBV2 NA CASSRGNQPQHF
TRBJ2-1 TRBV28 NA CASSLGGNEQFF
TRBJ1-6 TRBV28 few CATVGQRNSPLHF
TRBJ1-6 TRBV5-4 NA CASSPSDSPSNSPLHF
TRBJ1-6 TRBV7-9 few CASSFADSPLHF
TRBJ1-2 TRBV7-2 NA CASSLVPDGANYGYTF
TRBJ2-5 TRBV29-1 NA CSVEIVRETQYF
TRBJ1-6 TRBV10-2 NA CASSDGQQGRTSPLHF